Listed below are T cell receptor beta chains from one sample, sequenced in a study of cytomegalovirus exposure and HLA in healthy donors. TCRdb's table, derived via immunoSEQ multiplex PCR, lists solely in-frame clones and lacks some. The sample includes 30,000 to 40,000 clones, approximately 47% of them seen just once. The sample consisted of PBMCs. The receptors derive from a woman aged 50 to 60 in good health and CMV-seronegative. The CDR3 runs from the conserved cysteine through the conserved F or W. D genes are given only for firm matches. Some rows have no size entry. The others give once, few or many, or a class for an expanded clone.

d_call,clone_size,j_call,v_call,cdr3_nt,cdr3_aa
.,once,TRBJ2-1,TRBV27,TGTGCCAGCAGTTTATCGAAGGGGGTAGGGCAGTTCTTC,CASSLSKGVGQFF
.,few,TRBJ2-3,TRBV25-1,TGTGCCAGCAGTGAATCGACTAGTGGGGGCACAGATACGCAGTATTTT,CASSESTSGGTDTQYF
TRBD2,.,TRBJ2-7,TRBV9,TGTGCCAGCAGCGTAGAGCCGGGAGGGAACGAGCAGTACTTC,CASSVEPGGNEQYF
.,.,TRBJ2-7,TRBV5-8,TGTGCCAGCAGCTTTGAGGCGGGGGCGGGGTCCTACGAGCAGTACTTC,CASSFEAGAGSYEQYF
.,few,TRBJ2-1,TRBV19,TGTGCCAGTAGCAACAGGGACGGGGGGTCCTACAATGAGCAGTTCTTC,CASSNRDGGSYNEQFF
TRBD1,once,TRBJ2-1,TRBV7-9,TGTTCCAGCAGCCCAAGGACAGGGGTCGATGAGCAGTTCTTC,CSSSPRTGVDEQFF
TRBD2,once,TRBJ2-1,TRBV28,TGTGCCAGCAGTCGCGGACTAGCGGGTTACAATGAGCAGTTCTTC,CASSRGLAGYNEQFF
TRBD2,.,TRBJ2-5,TRBV7-8,TGTGCCAGCAGCGCCAGGACTAGCGGGGTACTACAAGAGACCCAGTACTTC,CASSARTSGVLQETQYF
TRBD1,.,TRBJ2-2,TRBV7-8,TGTGCCAGCAGCTTGGGACAGGGGACCGGGGAGCTGTTTTTT,CASSLGQGTGELFF
.,.,TRBJ2-2,TRBV6-5,TGTGCCAGCAGTTACTCGGGGGGTATCCACGCCGGGGAGCTGTTTTTT,CASSYSGGIHAGELFF
TRBD1,.,TRBJ2-2,TRBV12-5,TGTGCTAGTGGTTCCCCGCGGCAGGGGGCGGGCACCGGGGAGCTGTTTTTT,CASGSPRQGAGTGELFF
TRBD2,.,TRBJ2-1,TRBV6-5,TGTGCCAGCAGTTACTCGGCGGGAGGGCCAGGTAATGAGCAGTTCTTC,CASSYSAGGPGNEQFF
.,.,TRBJ1-1,TRBV5-6,TGTGCCAGCAGCTTGGAACCCCTCGGGAACACTGAAGCTTTCTTT,CASSLEPLGNTEAFF